This is a list of T cell receptor beta chains from one sample in a study of T cell responses to AZD1222 COVID-19 vaccine. Libraries were prepared by immunoSEQ multiplex PCR; TCRdb keeps only in-frame clonotypes and omits some of them. The data contain roughly 120,000 clones, approximately 90% of them singletons. Sequenced here: peripheral blood, sampled on day 0 of AZD1222 vaccination. Receptor source: an adult in good health. CDR3s include the opening cysteine and the closing phenylalanine or tryptophan. The D gene is left open where the match is weak. Rows give clone size only sometimes, using once, few, many, or a class for an expanded clone.

-	TRBV10-3	TRBJ1-1	-	TGTGCCATCCAGGGGATTAACACTGAAGCTTTCTTT	CAIQGINTEAFF
-	TRBV4-1	TRBJ2-7	-	TGCGCCAGCAGCCAAGGGGGGGCTGGCTACGAGCAGTACTTC	CASSQGGAGYEQYF
TRBD2	TRBV9	TRBJ2-7	-	TGTGCCAGCAGCGTAGATTCCCTAGCGGGAAACTACGAGCAGTACTTC	CASSVDSLAGNYEQYF
TRBD1	TRBV7-9	TRBJ2-7	once	TGTGCCAGCAGCCAGACAGGGGCGTCCTACGAGCAGTACTTC	CASSQTGASYEQYF
-	TRBV5-5	TRBJ2-5	-	TGTGCCAGCAGGAGGGGGGGCGTTGGTCAAGAGACCCAGTACTTC	CASRRGGVGQETQYF
TRBD1	TRBV6-5	TRBJ2-4	-	TGTGCCAGCAGTCACAGGGGGGACATTCAGTACTTC	CASSHRGDIQYF
-	TRBV6-5	TRBJ1-5	once	TGTGCCAGCTATACAGGGCCCAATCAGCCCCAGCATTTT	CASYTGPNQPQHF
TRBD2	TRBV27	TRBJ2-7	-	TGTGCCAGCACAGGGCGGGGGTACGAGCAGTACTTC	CASTGRGYEQYF
TRBD1	TRBV28	TRBJ2-1	once	TGTGCCAGCAGTTTATCTGTCCTGAGGGGGACAGGGGGCATTGGCGAGCAGTTCTTC	CASSLSVLRGTGGIGEQFF
-	TRBV7-8	TRBJ2-7	-	TGTGCCAGCAGTTCCCCGGGGGCAGGGGGCTCCTACGAGCAGTACTTC	CASSSPGAGGSYEQYF
-	TRBV3-1/TRBV3-2	TRBJ2-7	-	TGTGCCACCACGCCCCGGGACTCCAGATACGAGCAGTACTTC	CATTPRDSRYEQYF
TRBD1	TRBV19	TRBJ2-3	-	TGTGCCAGTGCCCGGCAGGGGGCAGGAGATACGCAGTATTTT	CASARQGAGDTQYF
-	TRBV10-1	TRBJ1-1	medium-sized	TGCGCCAGCAGCGCGGGGAACACTGAAGCTTTCTTT	CASSAGNTEAFF
-	TRBV12-3/TRBV12-4	TRBJ2-2	-	TGTGCCAGCAGGGACCGGGGGGAGCTGTTTTTT	CASRDRGELFF
TRBD1	TRBV7-6	TRBJ2-4	-	TGTGCCAGCAGCTTAGGGACAGCCAGGGGGTATAATAGAAACATTCAGTACTTC	CASSLGTARGYNRNIQYF
TRBD1	TRBV5-1	TRBJ2-1	-	TGCGCCAGCAGCTTAGGGACAGGCGGCAATGAGCAGTTCTTC	CASSLGTGGNEQFF
-	TRBV5-6	TRBJ1-2	-	TGTGCCAGCAGCTTGGGCACCCCTTATGCCTACACCTTC	CASSLGTPYAYTF
-	TRBV15	TRBJ2-1	-	TGTGCCACCAGCAGCCCCCGGGCAGGTTCCTACAATGAGCAGTTCTTC	CATSSPRAGSYNEQFF
-	TRBV14	TRBJ2-7	-	TGTGCCAGCAGCCAAGATTACCAGCTAGGTTTGGTAGGCGAGCAGTACTTC	CASSQDYQLGLVGEQYF
-	TRBV4-2	TRBJ2-2	-	TGTGCCAGCAGCTTCAACCCGGGTCCCGGGGAGCTGTTTTTT	CASSFNPGPGELFF
TRBD1	TRBV5-1	TRBJ2-1	-	TGCGCCAGCAGCCTGGGGACAGGGTCATACAATGAGCAGTTCTTC	CASSLGTGSYNEQFF
-	TRBV7-2	TRBJ1-3	-	TGTGCCAGCAGCTTAAGTTTCGGGACGGGAATTGGAAACACCATATATTTT	CASSLSFGTGIGNTIYF
TRBD2	TRBV5-4	TRBJ2-1	-	TGTGCCAGCAGCCCGACTAGCGGGGGGGAATTTGAGCAGTTCTTC	CASSPTSGGEFEQFF
TRBD1	TRBV27	TRBJ1-5	-	TGTGCCAGCAGTTGGACAGGGGCATCCGGCAATCAGCCCCAGCATTTT	CASSWTGASGNQPQHF
-	TRBV11-2	TRBJ2-6	once	TGTGCCAGCAGCTTAGGCGCAAGAGGAGCTGGGGCCAACGTCCTGACTTTC	CASSLGARGAGANVLTF
-	TRBV6-5	TRBJ2-7	-	TGTGCCAGCAGTTACCGGGTCGGACGGACCTTTTACGAGCAGTACTTC	CASSYRVGRTFYEQYF
-	TRBV4-1	TRBJ1-3	-	TGCGCCAGCAGCCAAGGACTGAACGGAAACACCATATATTTT	CASSQGLNGNTIYF
-	TRBV7-9	TRBJ2-1	once	TGTGCCAGCAGCTTAGCCGGAATTAACAATGAGCAGTTCTTC	CASSLAGINNEQFF
-	TRBV10-2	TRBJ2-3	-	TGCGCCAGCAGTGCTAGCCTGGGAACAGATACGCAGTATTTT	CASSASLGTDTQYF
-	TRBV7-2	TRBJ1-3	-	TGTGCCAGCAGATCCGGTGGGGGAAACACCATATATTTT	CASRSGGGNTIYF
-	TRBV28	TRBJ1-1	-	TGTGCCAGCAGAGCCGGACAGCGGAAGACTGAAGCTTTCTTT	CASRAGQRKTEAFF
-	TRBV13	TRBJ2-3	-	TGTGCCAGCAGCTTAGAGGATACGCAGTATTTT	CASSLEDTQYF
-	TRBV3-1/TRBV3-2	TRBJ2-5	-	TGTGCCAGCAGCCAAGTGTATGAGACCCAGTACTTC	CASSQVYETQYF
-	TRBV24-1	TRBJ2-3	few	TGTGCCAGTGAACCTAATCCCCCTAGCACAGATACGCAGTATTTT	CASEPNPPSTDTQYF
-	TRBV30	TRBJ1-4	-	TGTGCCCTCGCCCCCTCAACTAATGAAAAACTGTTTTTT	CALAPSTNEKLFF
-	TRBV28	TRBJ2-7	-	TGTGCCAGCAGGACCATTTACGAGCAGTACTTC	CASRTIYEQYF
TRBD2	TRBV7-9	TRBJ2-5	-	TGTGCCAGCAGCTCGACTAGCGGGGGGTACCAAGAGACCCAGTACTTC	CASSSTSGGYQETQYF